This T cell receptor beta chain was obtained from a study of lymphopenia after photon versus proton radiotherapy (dated by TCRdb to the late 2010s). In terms of the full investigation: In patients with gastrointestinal tumors who developed high-grade lymphopenia, the study compared the immunological effects of photon radiation therapy with those of proton radiation therapy. The study was designed to characterize how the impact on the immune system differs between the two radiation modalities. The cohort comprised more than 15 patients with gastrointestinal tumors who received either photon or proton therapy and then developed lymphopenia. What the study reported, not specific to this receptor: The authors looked at the survival association only in patients who died, and they framed better survival with proton therapy as a possibility rather than a demonstrated result. After the lymphocyte count nadir, photon-treated repertoires showed oligoclonal expansion, especially of CD8+ Temra cells, which drove the drop in diversity. Among patients across the cohort who died, overall survival time showed an inverse correlation with a larger post-nadir drop in TCR diversity. During treatment, patients who received proton therapy stayed relatively stable, whereas patients who received photon therapy lost naive T cells and TCR diversity and gained effector/memory populations.

The library relied on the immunoSEQ multiplex PCR assay. T cell repertoires were profiled with deep sequencing of rearranged TCR beta loci together with multiparametric flow cytometry. The immuneACCESS repertoire file appears here via TCRdb, limited to in-frame rearrangements. These files lack a portion of the clones; in checked studies, under half of the deficit traces to unresolved V genes, and the cause of the others is not known. For this sample the table gives roughly 53,000 clones, of which about four fifths were detected only once. The top ten constitute around 30% of the sample. Of note for this clone: Its antigen target is currently unknown. No qualities accompany the bases; no much larger clone lies one base away.

CDR1 and CDR2 are drawn from the germline V gene: SGHVS, FQNEAQ. Trimming leaves V shorter by 4 bases and J shorter by 6 bases, with the junction holding 11 bases beyond the gene matches. The CDR3 spans 16 residues, from the cysteine through the phenylalanine. The only DNA kept is the CDR3, 48 bases in frame from the first base. Recombination linked TRBV7-8 to TRBJ2-1; the central 8 bases match TRBD1. Sequenced material: peripheral blood, taken from a patient treated with photon-based radiotherapy. The sequence was collected from a middle-aged man with gastric cancer. The nucleotides read TGTGCCAGCAGCTCAATCCCGGGACAGGTAGGCAATGAGCAGTTCTTC. This translates into CASSSIPGQVGNEQFF.